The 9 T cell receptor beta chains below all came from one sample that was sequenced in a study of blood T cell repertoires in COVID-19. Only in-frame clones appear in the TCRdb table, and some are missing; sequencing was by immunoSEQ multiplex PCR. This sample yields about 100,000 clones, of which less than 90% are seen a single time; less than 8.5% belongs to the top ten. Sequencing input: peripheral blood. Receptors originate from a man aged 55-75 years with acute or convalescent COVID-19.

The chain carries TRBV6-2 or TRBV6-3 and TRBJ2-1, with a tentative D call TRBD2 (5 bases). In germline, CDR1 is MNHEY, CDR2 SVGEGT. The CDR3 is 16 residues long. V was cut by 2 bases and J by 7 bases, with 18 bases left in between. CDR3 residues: CASSYPGRVPLNEQFF. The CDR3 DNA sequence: TGTGCCAGCAGTTACCCGGGGAGAGTCCCCCTAAATGAGCAGTTCTTC.

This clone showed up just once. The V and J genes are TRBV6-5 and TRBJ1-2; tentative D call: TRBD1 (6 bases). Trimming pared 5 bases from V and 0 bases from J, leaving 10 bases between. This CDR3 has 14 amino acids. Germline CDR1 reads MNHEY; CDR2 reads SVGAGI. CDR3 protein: CASSQGTSNYGYTF. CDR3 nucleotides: TGTGCCAGCAGTCAGGGGACCTCTAACTATGGCTACACCTTC.

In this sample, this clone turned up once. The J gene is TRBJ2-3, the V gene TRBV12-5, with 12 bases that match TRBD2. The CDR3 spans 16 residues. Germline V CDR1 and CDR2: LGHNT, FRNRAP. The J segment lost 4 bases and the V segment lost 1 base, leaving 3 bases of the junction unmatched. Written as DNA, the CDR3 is TGTGCTAGTGGTTTGGGACTAGCGGGAGCCGCAGATACGCAGTATTTT. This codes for CASGLGLAGAADTQYF.

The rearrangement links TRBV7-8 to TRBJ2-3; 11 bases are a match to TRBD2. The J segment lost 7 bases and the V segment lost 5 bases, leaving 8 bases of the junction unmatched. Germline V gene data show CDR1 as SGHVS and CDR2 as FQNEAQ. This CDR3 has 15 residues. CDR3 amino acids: CASSPTSGGTNTQYF. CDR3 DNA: TGTGCCAGCAGCCCCACTAGCGGGGGTACCAATACGCAGTATTTT.

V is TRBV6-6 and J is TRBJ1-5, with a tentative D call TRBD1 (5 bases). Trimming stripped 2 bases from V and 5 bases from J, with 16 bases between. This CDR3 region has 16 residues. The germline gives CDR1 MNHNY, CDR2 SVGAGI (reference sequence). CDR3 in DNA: TGTGCCAGCAGTTACCAAGACGGGACTGCGGATCAGCCCCAGCATTTT. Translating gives CASSYQDGTADQPQHF.

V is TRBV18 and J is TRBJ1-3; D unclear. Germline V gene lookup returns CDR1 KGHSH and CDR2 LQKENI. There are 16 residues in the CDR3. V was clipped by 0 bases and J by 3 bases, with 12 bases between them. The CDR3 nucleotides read TGTGCCAGCTCACCACCGGGCAATCGGGGTGGAAACACCATATATTTT. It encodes CASSPPGNRGGNTIYF.

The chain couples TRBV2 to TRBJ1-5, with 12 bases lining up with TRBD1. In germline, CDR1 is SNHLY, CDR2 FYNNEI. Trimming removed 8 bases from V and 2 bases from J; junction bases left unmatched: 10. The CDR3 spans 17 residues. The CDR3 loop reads CASSGTGGGLGNQPQHF. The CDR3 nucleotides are TGTGCCAGCTCAGGGACAGGGGGCGGATTAGGCAATCAGCCCCAGCATTTT.

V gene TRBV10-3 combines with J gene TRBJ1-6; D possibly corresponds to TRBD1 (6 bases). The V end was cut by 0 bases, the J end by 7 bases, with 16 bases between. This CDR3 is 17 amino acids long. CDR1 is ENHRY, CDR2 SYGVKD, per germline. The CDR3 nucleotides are TGTGCCATCAGTGAGTCGTCCCCCCAGGGGAGCAATTCACCCCTCCACTTT. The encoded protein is CAISESSPQGSNSPLHF.

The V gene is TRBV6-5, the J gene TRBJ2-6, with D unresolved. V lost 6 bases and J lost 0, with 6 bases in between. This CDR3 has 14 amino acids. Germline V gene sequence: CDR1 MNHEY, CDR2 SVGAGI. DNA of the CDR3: TGTGCCAGCAGCCGGTTCTCTGGGGCCAACGTCCTGACTTTC. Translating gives CASSRFSGANVLTF.